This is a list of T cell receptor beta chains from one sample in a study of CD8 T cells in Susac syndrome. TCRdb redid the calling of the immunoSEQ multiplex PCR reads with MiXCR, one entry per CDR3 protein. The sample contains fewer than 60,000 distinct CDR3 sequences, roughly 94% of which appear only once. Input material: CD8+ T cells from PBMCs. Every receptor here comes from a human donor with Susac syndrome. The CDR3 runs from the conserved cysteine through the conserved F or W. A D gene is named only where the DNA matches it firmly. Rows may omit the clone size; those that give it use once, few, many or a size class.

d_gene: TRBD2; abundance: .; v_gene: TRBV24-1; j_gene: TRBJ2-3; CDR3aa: CATSKWRGRDSTDTQYF; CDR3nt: TGTGCCACCAGTAAGTGGCGTGGGAGGGACAGCACAGATACGCAGTATTTT
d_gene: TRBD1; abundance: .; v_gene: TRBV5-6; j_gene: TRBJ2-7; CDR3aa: CASSLLPGQGVYEQYF; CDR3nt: TGTGCCAGCAGCCTACTTCCGGGACAGGGCGTCTACGAGCAGTACTTC
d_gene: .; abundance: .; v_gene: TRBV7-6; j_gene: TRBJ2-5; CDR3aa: CASSSDLTEDQYF; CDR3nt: TGTGCCAGCAGCTCGGACCTGACAGAGGACCAGTACTTC
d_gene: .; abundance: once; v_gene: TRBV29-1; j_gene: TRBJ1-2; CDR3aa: CSVEQRYGYTF; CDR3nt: TGCAGCGTTGAACAACGGTATGGCTACACCTTC
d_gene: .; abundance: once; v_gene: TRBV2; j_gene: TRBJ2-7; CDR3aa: CASNDYISYEQYF; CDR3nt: TGTGCCAGCAACGATTACATTTCCTACGAGCAGTACTTC
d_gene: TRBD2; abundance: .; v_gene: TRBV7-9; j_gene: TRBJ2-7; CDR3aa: CASSGLAQQYF; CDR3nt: TGTGCCAGCAGCGGACTAGCCCAGCAGTACTTC
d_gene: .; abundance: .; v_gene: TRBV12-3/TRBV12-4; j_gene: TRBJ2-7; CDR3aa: CASSLGRVSEQYF; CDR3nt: TGTGCCAGCAGTTTGGGAAGAGTAAGTGAGCAGTACTTC
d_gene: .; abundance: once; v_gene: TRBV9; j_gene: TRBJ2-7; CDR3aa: CASSPTLDSLFEQYF; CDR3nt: TGTGCCAGCAGCCCCACCCTCGATTCGCTTTTCGAGCAGTACTTC
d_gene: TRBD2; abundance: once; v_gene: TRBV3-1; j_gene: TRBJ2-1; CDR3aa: CASQGLVNEQFF; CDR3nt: TGTGCCAGCCAGGGACTAGTGAATGAGCAGTTCTTC
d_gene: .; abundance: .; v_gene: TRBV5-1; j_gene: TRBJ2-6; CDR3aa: CASSLASPSGANVLTF; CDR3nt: TGCGCCAGCAGCTTGGCGAGTCCCTCTGGGGCCAACGTCCTGACTTTC
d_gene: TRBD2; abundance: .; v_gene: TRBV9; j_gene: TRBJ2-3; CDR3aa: CASSVSGDPTDTQYF; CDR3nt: TGTGCCAGCAGCGTAAGCGGGGACCCCACAGATACGCAGTATTTT
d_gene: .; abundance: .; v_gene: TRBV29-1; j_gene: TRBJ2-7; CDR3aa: CSVGPARPGYEQYF; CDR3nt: TGCAGCGTTGGTCCCGCCCGACCGGGATACGAGCAGTACTTC
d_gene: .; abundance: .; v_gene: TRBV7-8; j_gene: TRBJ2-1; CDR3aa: CASSLLVASSYNEQFF; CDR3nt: TGTGCCAGCAGCTTATTGGTCGCAAGCTCCTACAATGAGCAGTTCTTC
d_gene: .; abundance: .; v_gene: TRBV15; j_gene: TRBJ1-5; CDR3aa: CATSRTGNQPQHF; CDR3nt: TGTGCCACCAGCAGAACAGGGAATCAGCCCCAGCATTTT
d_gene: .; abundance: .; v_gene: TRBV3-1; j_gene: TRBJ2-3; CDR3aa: CASSQELGGRSDTQYF; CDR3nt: TGTGCCAGCAGCCAAGAGCTGGGGGGCCGATCAGATACGCAGTATTTT
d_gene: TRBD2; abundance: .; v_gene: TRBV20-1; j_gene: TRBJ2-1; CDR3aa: CSARMGTNYNEQFF; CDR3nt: TGCAGTGCTAGGATGGGGACTAACTACAATGAGCAGTTCTTC
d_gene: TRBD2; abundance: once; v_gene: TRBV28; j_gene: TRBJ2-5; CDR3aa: CASSRLAGQETQYF; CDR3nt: TGTGCCAGCAGTCGACTAGCGGGGCAAGAGACCCAGTACTTC
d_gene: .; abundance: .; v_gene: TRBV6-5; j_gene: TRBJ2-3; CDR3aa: CASSYGLPPEYF; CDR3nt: TGTGCCAGCAGTTACGGTTTGCCGCCGGAGTATTTT
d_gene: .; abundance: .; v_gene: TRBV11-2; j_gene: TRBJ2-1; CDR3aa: CASSLEQIGDSYNEQFF; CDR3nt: TGTGCCAGCAGCTTAGAACAGATAGGGGACTCCTACAATGAGCAGTTCTTC
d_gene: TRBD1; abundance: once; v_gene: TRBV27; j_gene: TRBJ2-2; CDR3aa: CASGQGNTGELFF; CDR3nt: TGTGCCAGTGGACAGGGGAACACCGGGGAGCTGTTTTTT
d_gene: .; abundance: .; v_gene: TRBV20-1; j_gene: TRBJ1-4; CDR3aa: CSASTAANEKLFF; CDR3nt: TGCAGTGCTAGTACGGCAGCTAATGAAAAACTGTTTTTT
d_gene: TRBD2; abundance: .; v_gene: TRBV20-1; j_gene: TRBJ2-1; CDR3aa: CSASGAGGRRYNEQFF; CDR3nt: TGCAGTGCGAGTGGGGCGGGGGGACGACGCTACAATGAGCAGTTCTTC
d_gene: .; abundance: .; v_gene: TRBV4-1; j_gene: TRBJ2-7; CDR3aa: CASSQGTGGDYEQYF; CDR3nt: TGCGCCAGCAGCCAAGGAACGGGTGGAGACTACGAGCAGTACTTC
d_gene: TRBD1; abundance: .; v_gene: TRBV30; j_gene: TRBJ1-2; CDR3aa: CAQRDRGLGYTF; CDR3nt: TGTGCCCAGCGGGACAGGGGGTTGGGCTACACCTTC
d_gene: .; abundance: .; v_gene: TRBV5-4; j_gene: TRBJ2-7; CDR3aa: CASSLSLGGSYEQYF; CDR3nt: TGTGCCAGCAGCTTGTCCCTGGGCGGCTCCTACGAGCAGTACTTC
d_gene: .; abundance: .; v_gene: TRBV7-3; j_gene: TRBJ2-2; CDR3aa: CASSLSGANTGELFF; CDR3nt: TGTGCCAGCAGCTTATCCGGGGCGAACACCGGGGAGCTGTTTTTT
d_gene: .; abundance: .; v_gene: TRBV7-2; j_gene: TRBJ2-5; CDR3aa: CASSLAGVPGSQYF; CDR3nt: TGTGCCAGCAGCTTAGCGGGAGTCCCCGGAAGCCAGTACTTC
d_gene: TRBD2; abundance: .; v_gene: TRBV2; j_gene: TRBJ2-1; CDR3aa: CASSGRDYDNEQFF; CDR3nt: TGTGCCAGCAGTGGAAGGGACTACGACAATGAGCAGTTCTTC
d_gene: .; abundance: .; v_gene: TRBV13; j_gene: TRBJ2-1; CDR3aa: CASSEDSTGEQFF; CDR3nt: TGTGCCAGCAGCGAAGACTCCACCGGTGAGCAGTTCTTC